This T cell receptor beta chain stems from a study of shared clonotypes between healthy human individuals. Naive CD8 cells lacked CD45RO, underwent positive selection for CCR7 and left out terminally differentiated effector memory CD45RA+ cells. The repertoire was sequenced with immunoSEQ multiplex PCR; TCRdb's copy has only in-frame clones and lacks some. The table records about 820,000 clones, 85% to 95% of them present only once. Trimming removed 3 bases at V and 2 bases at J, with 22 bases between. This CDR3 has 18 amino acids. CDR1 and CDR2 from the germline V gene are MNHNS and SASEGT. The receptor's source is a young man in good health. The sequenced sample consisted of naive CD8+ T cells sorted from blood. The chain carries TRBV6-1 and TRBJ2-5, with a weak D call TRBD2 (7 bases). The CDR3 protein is CASSDLLGGARLQETQYF. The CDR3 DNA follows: TGTGCCAGCAGTGATCTCCTTGGGGGGGCCAGGTTACAAGAGACCCAGTACTTC.